The 3 T cell receptor beta chains below all came from one sample that was sequenced in a study of human thymus T cells. Clones were read by immunoSEQ multiplex PCR, and TCRdb kept only the in-frame ones, dropping some. The data contain around 44,000 clones, about 93% of them singletons. The sequenced sample consisted of blood. These receptors came from a boy in the first two years of life with a congenital heart defect but otherwise immunologically healthy.

The count of this clone is one. The J gene is TRBJ1-6, the V gene TRBV30, with D unresolved. The CDR3 covers 13 residues. Germline V gene sequence: CDR1 GTSNPN, CDR2 SVGIG (reference sequence). Deletions cut 3 bases from V and 2 bases from J, with 5 bases between. CDR3 sequence reads: CAWSPAYNSPLHF. The CDR3 nucleotides read TGTGCCTGGAGCCCGGCCTATAATTCACCCCTCCACTTT.

CDR3: CASSVTGSGELFF. The CDR3 nucleotides are TGTGCCAGCAGCGTTACAGGGTCCGGGGAGCTGTTTTTT. V is TRBV7-3 and J is TRBJ2-2; D may be TRBD1 (6 bases). Trimming shortened V by 5 bases and J by 6 bases, and 10 bases separated the two germline ends. This CDR3 region has 13 residues. Germline lookup yields CDR1 SGHTA and CDR2 FQGTGA.

The chain recombines TRBV18 with TRBJ2-7, with 11 bases identical to TRBD1. Germline CDR1 and CDR2: KGHSH and LQKENI. Trimming took 0 bases from V and 5 from J; bases not matched to a gene: 3. This CDR3 spans 15 amino acids. The DNA for the CDR3 is TGTGCCAGCTCACCACCTGGGACAGGGGGGAACGAGCAGTACTTC. It is translated as CASSPPGTGGNEQYF. The full variable domain, rest sourced from reference TRBV18 and TRBJ2-7, is NAGVMQNPRHLVRRRGQEARLRCSPMKGHSHVYWYRQLPEEGLKFMVYLQKENIIDESGMPKERFSAEFPKEGPSILRIQQVVRGDSAAYFCASSPPGTGGNEQYFGPGTRLTVT.